Given below is one T cell receptor (beta chain) in context. The sample comes from a study of blood T cell repertoires in COVID-19. Turning to the study itself: Donors in the United States, Italy and Spain gave samples during acute or convalescent COVID-19.

Data came from immunoSEQ multiplex PCR; TCRdb stores just in-frame clones and leaves some out. The data show approximately 130,000 clones, approximately 86% seen once. CDR3 size: 16 residues. V lost 2 bases to trimming and J lost 4 bases, with 12 bases between them. Germline V CDR1 and CDR2: MNHEY, SMNVEV (reference sequence). The sequenced sample consisted of peripheral blood. This clonotype was sampled from a woman in her forties or fifties who had recovered from COVID-19. The rearrangement links TRBV27 to TRBJ2-6; possibly TRBD2 for D (5 bases). CDR3 protein: CASSLVGGSGANVLTF. The CDR3 coding sequence is TGTGCCAGCAGTTTAGTTGGAGGTTCCGGGGCCAACGTCCTGACTTTC.